A single sample is the source of the 22 T cell receptor beta chains below, sequenced in a study of OX40 agonist ivuxolimab in advanced cancers. The method was immunoSEQ multiplex PCR; TCRdb's version includes in-frame clones alone and lacks a portion of them. The table shows roughly 48,000 clones, with roughly four fifths occurring only once. The material was CD4+ or CD8+ T cells sorted from blood, obtained in a trial of the OX40 agonist ivuxolimab. The receptor source for this set is an adult with an advanced solid tumor such as melanoma, head and neck, liver or kidney cancer.

A note on this clone: At the DNA level, this CDR3 is encoded by other sequences in the same sample as well. The V gene is TRBV7-9, the J gene TRBJ1-2; TRBD1 matches 7 bases. With 3 bases clipped from V and 4 bases from J, the junction kept 8 bases outside the gene matches. The CDR3 consists of 15 residues. Germline V gene data show CDR1 as SEHNR and CDR2 as FQNEAQ (reference sequence). CDR3: CASSLPGQIIYGYTF. CDR3 DNA: TGTGCCAGCAGCTTGCCGGGACAGATTATCTATGGCTACACCTTC.

This clone was seen just once. This chain joins TRBV30 and TRBJ2-7; perhaps TRBD1 as D (6 bases). Germline V gives CDR1 GTSNPN, CDR2 SVGIG (reference sequence). Trimming left V 2 bases short and J 0 bases short, with 11 bases between. There are 14 residues in the CDR3. The CDR3: CAWSRRGFSYEQYF. CDR3 DNA sequence: TGTGCCTGGAGTCGTAGGGGGTTCTCCTACGAGCAGTACTTC.

The chain uses TRBV9 and TRBJ2-5; TRBD2 agrees at 12 bases. The J call may be incorrect, as the DNA end agrees better with TRBJ2-7. Germline lookup yields CDR1 SGDLS and CDR2 YYNGEE. CDR3 size: 14 residues. The CDR3 nucleotides are TGTGCCAGCAGCGGACTAGCGGGAGACTTCGAGCAGTACTTC. This encodes CASSGLAGDFEQYF.

V is TRBV4-2 and J is TRBJ2-5; D might be TRBD2 (5 bases). This CDR3 is built from 13 residues. Trimming shortened V by 0 bases and J by 6 bases, and 8 bases separated the two germline ends. Germline lookup yields CDR1 LGHNA and CDR2 YNFKEQ. The CDR3 protein is CASSQDRGQTQYF. The CDR3 DNA is TGTGCCAGCAGCCAAGATCGGGGTCAGACCCAGTACTTC.

The chain joins TRBV30 to TRBJ1-2; D gene unclear. V was pared by 4 bases and J by 1 base, with 7 bases between. The CDR3 extends over 12 amino acids. The germline V gene has CDR1 GTSNPN and CDR2 SVGIG (reference sequence). The CDR3 DNA reads as TGTGCCTGGAATGGCGGTAACTATGGCTACACCTTC. Its protein is CAWNGGNYGYTF.

This chain connects TRBV5-4 to TRBJ2-5; no clear D gene. Judging by the DNA end, TRBJ2-7 fits better; the J call may be wrong. This CDR3 is 13 amino acids long. Germline loops: CDR1 SGHNT, CDR2 YYREEE (reference sequence). This chain's CDR3 is CASSMTPKDEQYF. The CDR3 DNA reads TGTGCCAGCAGTATGACACCTAAAGACGAGCAGTACTTC.

The sample holds a few counts of this clone. This chain uses TRBV10-3 with TRBJ2-7; TRBD1 matches 11 bases. This CDR3 comprises 13 residues. The V and J ends lost 7 bases and 3 bases, in that order; junction bases with no gene match: 2. Looked up from germline, CDR1 is ENHRY and CDR2 is SYGVKD. Written as DNA, the CDR3 is TGTGCCATCAAGGGACAGGGGGTCTACGAGCAGTACTTC. Its translation: CAIKGQGVYEQYF.

V gene TRBV19 combines with J gene TRBJ1-1, with TRBD1 matching over 12 bases. V lost 10 bases, J lost 8 bases, and 14 bases stayed unmatched. This CDR3 spans 15 amino acids. Germline CDR1 and CDR2: LNHDA and SQIVND (reference sequence). CDR3 DNA sequence: TGTGCCACCCGGGGGGGACAGGGGGCCCCCTGGGAAGCTTTCTTT. Amino acids: CATRGGQGAPWEAFF.

This chain connects TRBV28 to TRBJ2-7, with 12 bases aligning to TRBD1. Unmatched junction bases numbered 11, after V lost 8 bases and J lost 6 bases. Germline CDR1 reads MDHEN; CDR2 reads SYDVKM. This CDR3 has 15 amino acids. CDR3 DNA: TGTGCCAGCGGCCCCGCGGGACAGGGGGCTTCCGAGCAGTACTTC. It yields the protein CASGPAGQGASEQYF. Full variable domain (missing parts from reference TRBV28 and TRBJ2-7): DVKVTQSSRYLVKRTGEKVFLECVQDMDHENMFWYRQDPGLGLRLIYFSYDVKMKEKGDIPEGYSVSREKKERFSLILESASTNQTSMYLCASGPAGQGASEQYFGPGTRLTVT.

This clone showed up just once. The CDR3: CASRKLQGTNEKLFF. In DNA form, the CDR3 reads TGTGCCAGCAGAAAGCTCCAGGGAACTAATGAAAAACTGTTTTTT. The V and J genes are TRBV2 and TRBJ1-4; maybe TRBD1 (5 bases). Trimming shortened V by 6 bases and J by 1 base, and 12 bases separated the two germline ends. Germline V gives CDR1 SNHLY, CDR2 FYNNEI. The CDR3 has 15 residues.

The CDR3 DNA is TGCGCCAGCAGCTTGGGACAGGGACCCTATGGCTACACCTTC. Amino acids: CASSLGQGPYGYTF. The V gene is TRBV5-1, the J gene TRBJ1-2; 7 nucleotides match TRBD1. The CDR3 has 14 residues. Trimming at V came to 0 bases and at J to 4 bases, leaving 3 bases not matched to a gene. Looked up from germline, CDR1 is SGHRS and CDR2 is YFSETQ.

This clone was counted between two and nine times. The chain combines TRBV10-1 with TRBJ1-6, with D possibly matching TRBD1 (5 bases). The CDR3 contains 13 residues. Germline values: CDR1 WNHNN, CDR2 SYGVQD (reference sequence). Trimming took 9 bases from V and 9 from J, leaving 15 bases between them. In nucleotides, the CDR3 is TGCGCCAGTAACCGGGACCGAGGTTCACCCCTCCACTTT. It yields the protein CASNRDRGSPLHF.

The V gene is TRBV6-9, the J gene TRBJ1-1; D unresolved. The CDR3 has 11 amino acids. Germline V lookup: CDR1 MNHGY, CDR2 SVAAGI. V was trimmed by 6 bases and J by 6 bases, leaving 8 bases between them. The DNA of the CDR3 is TGTGCCAGCAGGGGGAGCTCTGAAGCTTTCTTT. Protein sequence: CASRGSSEAFF.

The chain employs TRBV11-3 and TRBJ2-2, with 8 bases identical to TRBD1. After removal of 5 bases from V and 6 bases from J, the junction contained 5 bases not matched to a gene. This CDR3 has 14 amino acids. Germline CDR1 reads SGHNT; CDR2 reads YENEEA. Here the CDR3 DNA reads TGTGCCAGCAGCGCCGACAGGGGCCCCGGGGAGCTGTTTTTT. Protein: CASSADRGPGELFF.

CDR3 sequence: CASSPRLKDGSGSYDEQFF. The DNA for the CDR3 is TGTGCCAGCAGCCCTAGATTAAAAGACGGTAGCGGGAGTTACGATGAGCAGTTCTTC. The chain couples TRBV11-3 to TRBJ2-1, with 9 nucleotides matching TRBD2. The CDR3 has 19 amino acids. V shed 5 bases and J 8 bases; nucleotides not matched to a gene: 22. Germline CDR1 reads SGHNT; CDR2 reads YENEEA.

The J gene is TRBJ2-7, the V gene TRBV6-5, with D perhaps matching TRBD1 (6 bases). The CDR3 consists of 16 residues. Trimming left V 0 bases short and J 5 bases short, with 17 bases between. Germline V gene sequence: CDR1 MNHEY, CDR2 SVGAGI. Written as DNA, the CDR3 is TGTGCCAGCAGTTACTCGCCCCTGACAGGCTTCAACGAGCAGTACTTC. Translated, it gives CASSYSPLTGFNEQYF.

This chain connects TRBV7-3 to TRBJ2-3; D may be TRBD2 (5 bases). The CDR3 runs to 14 residues. Germline CDR1 reads SGHTA; CDR2 reads FQGTGA. V lost 0 bases and J lost 5, with 9 bases in between. In DNA form, the CDR3 reads TGTGCCAGCAGCTTAACTGGAGGAGTAGATACGCAGTATTTT. As protein: CASSLTGGVDTQYF.

The rearrangement links TRBV4-2 to TRBJ2-7; the match to TRBD1 covers 7 bases. The trim removed 5 bases at V and 5 bases at J, leaving 6 bases unmatched. Germline-derived CDR1 and CDR2 are LGHNA and YNFKEQ. The CDR3 contains 13 residues. This chain's CDR3 is CASSSRQGDEQYF. The CDR3 region has the DNA TGTGCCAGCAGCTCAAGACAGGGAGACGAGCAGTACTTC.

This chain connects TRBV5-6 to TRBJ2-7; weak D call: TRBD2 (6 bases). The germline V gene has CDR1 SGHDT and CDR2 YYEEEE. This CDR3 has 13 amino acids. V was cut by 6 bases and J by 4 bases, with 14 bases left in between. The CDR3 reads CASTGDFRYEQYF. DNA for the CDR3: TGTGCCAGCACCGGGGACTTCAGATACGAGCAGTACTTC.

CDR3 protein: CASSLTQYEQYF. In DNA, the CDR3 is TGTGCCAGCAGCTTGACCCAGTACGAGCAGTACTTC. The chain links TRBV7-9 to TRBJ2-7; D gene ambiguous. This CDR3 spans 12 amino acids. Per the germline V gene, CDR1 is SEHNR and CDR2 is FQNEAQ (reference sequence). V lost 3 bases and J 4 bases, leaving 7 bases between the germline ends.

DNA of the CDR3: TGTGCCAGCAAGCACAGGGTAATGGTAATCCCTGAAAAACTGTTTTTT. It translates to CASKHRVMVIPEKLFF. The chain joins TRBV28 to TRBJ1-4, with D tentatively TRBD1 (6 bases). The V gene's germline CDR1 is MDHEN and CDR2 SYDVKM. V was shortened by 7 bases and J by 7 bases, with 22 bases between the two germline ends. The CDR3 totals 16 residues. The full variable domain, its missing parts supplied by reference TRBV28 and TRBJ1-4, is DVKVTQSSRYLVKRTGEKVFLECVQDMDHENMFWYRQDPGLGLRLIYFSYDVKMKEKGDIPEGYSVSREKKERFSLILESASTNQTSMYLCASKHRVMVIPEKLFFGSGTQLSVL.

The gene calls are TRBV18 and TRBJ2-5; D possibly corresponds to TRBD1 (5 bases). Germline V gene lookup returns CDR1 KGHSH and CDR2 LQKENI. V shed 3 bases and J shed 8 bases, with 16 bases lying between them. The CDR3 totals 14 residues. DNA for the CDR3: TGTGCCAGCTCACCGCCCACGGCGTGGGGCACCCAGTACTTC. Translation: CASSPPTAWGTQYF.